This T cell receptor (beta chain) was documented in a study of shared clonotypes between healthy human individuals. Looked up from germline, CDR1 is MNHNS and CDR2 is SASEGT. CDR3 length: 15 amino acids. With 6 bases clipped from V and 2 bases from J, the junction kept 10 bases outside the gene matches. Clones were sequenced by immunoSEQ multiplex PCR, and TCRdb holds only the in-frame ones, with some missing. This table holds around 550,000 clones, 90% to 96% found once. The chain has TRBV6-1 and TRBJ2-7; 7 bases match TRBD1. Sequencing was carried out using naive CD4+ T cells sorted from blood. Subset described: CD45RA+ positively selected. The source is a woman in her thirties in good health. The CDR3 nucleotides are TGTGCCAGCAGGAGAGGACAGGACCCTACCTACGAGCAGTACTTC. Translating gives CASRRGQDPTYEQYF.